This is a list of T cell receptor beta chains from one sample in a study of blood T cell repertoires in COVID-19. Profiling relied on immunoSEQ multiplex PCR, and the TCRdb table lists in-frame clones only, not all of them. In the table there are some 190,000 clones, around 80% of which are singletons. The sequenced material came from PBMCs or T cells enriched from blood (not recorded which). The receptor source for this set is a man aged 60-69 years who had been exposed to COVID-19. The CDR3 runs from the conserved cysteine through the conserved F or W. D genes are given only for firm matches. Clone size appears in some rows only: once, few, many, or a class for an expanded clone.

size	D	V	J	CDR3	DNA
NA	NA	TRBV19	TRBJ1-5	CASSIVHRANQPQHF	TGTGCCAGTAGTATAGTCCACAGGGCCAATCAGCCCCAGCATTTT
few	TRBD2	TRBV4-2	TRBJ2-3	CASSQDGSGREYVTQYF	TGTGCCAGCAGCCAAGATGGTTCAGGGCGGGAGTACGTTACGCAGTATTTT
NA	NA	TRBV15	TRBJ1-5	CATSREQLSNQPQHF	TGTGCCACCAGCAGAGAACAGCTTAGCAATCAGCCCCAGCATTTT
NA	NA	TRBV5-1	TRBJ2-5	CASSTGLGMETQYF	TGCGCCAGCAGCACCGGACTGGGGATGGAGACCCAGTACTTC
NA	TRBD1	TRBV27	TRBJ2-3	CASSFRGQGPRTDTQYF	TGTGCCAGCAGTTTTCGGGGACAGGGACCTCGCACAGATACGCAGTATTTT
NA	TRBD2	TRBV7-9	TRBJ2-3	CASSLRRSTSGSTDTQYF	TGTGCCAGCAGCTTACGCCGCTCGACTAGCGGGAGCACAGATACGCAGTATTTT
once	NA	TRBV6-6	TRBJ1-4	CASSPLGGRVAGTNEKLFF	TGTGCCAGCAGTCCACTGGGGGGTCGAGTTGCAGGAACTAATGAAAAACTGTTTTTT
NA	TRBD1	TRBV7-6	TRBJ1-1	CASSSTGGAPNTEAFF	TGTGCCAGCAGCTCTACAGGGGGGGCCCCGAACACTGAAGCTTTCTTT
NA	NA	TRBV9	TRBJ1-4	CASSVGPVANEKLFF	TGTGCCAGCAGCGTAGGTCCAGTGGCTAATGAAAAACTGTTTTTT
NA	TRBD2	TRBV18	TRBJ2-4	CASSPPWASGRDLAKNIQYF	TGTGCCAGCTCACCACCGTGGGCTAGCGGGCGCGACTTAGCCAAAAACATTCAGTACTTC
once	TRBD1	TRBV6-2/TRBV6-3	TRBJ1-5	CASSLDRAAIQPQHF	TGTGCCAGCAGCCTGGACAGGGCGGCCATTCAGCCCCAGCATTTT
few	TRBD2	TRBV7-9	TRBJ2-7	CASSRSGSREQYF	TGTGCCAGCAGTCGTAGCGGGAGTCGCGAGCAGTACTTC
NA	TRBD1	TRBV23-1	TRBJ1-1	CASSQTDRDTEAFF	TGCGCCAGCAGTCAAACTGACAGGGACACTGAAGCTTTCTTT
NA	TRBD2	TRBV5-1	TRBJ2-1	CASSPGAGTSGTMGYNEQFF	TGCGCCAGCAGCCCTGGGGCCGGGACTAGCGGGACGATGGGTTACAATGAGCAGTTCTTC
NA	TRBD2	TRBV2	TRBJ2-1	CASGVAGPYNEQFF	TGTGCCAGTGGGGTAGCGGGACCCTACAATGAGCAGTTCTTC
NA	NA	TRBV11-3	TRBJ2-1	CASSPGGTYNEQFF	TGTGCCAGCAGCCCCGGCGGAACGTACAATGAGCAGTTCTTC
NA	NA	TRBV4-1	TRBJ2-5	CASSQQDLIETQYF	TGCGCCAGCAGCCAACAGGACTTAATAGAGACCCAGTACTTC
NA	NA	TRBV27	TRBJ1-2	CATRQLLKTVNYGYTF	TGTGCCACCAGACAGCTCTTAAAAACCGTTAACTATGGCTACACCTTC
NA	TRBD2	TRBV7-8	TRBJ2-1	CASSLGTSGSGEQFF	TGTGCCAGCAGCTTAGGGACTAGCGGAAGTGGTGAGCAGTTCTTC